The 10 T cell receptor beta chains given below trace back to one sample, sequenced in a study of blood T cell repertoires in COVID-19. Measured with immunoSEQ multiplex PCR; TCRdb has only the in-frame clones, and not every one. The table includes about 360,000 clones, roughly 86% detected once. Sequencing was done on a sample of peripheral blood. Receptor source: a human donor in a cohort sampled during active COVID-19.

The J gene is TRBJ2-7, the V gene TRBV7-8, with D tentatively TRBD2 (6 bases). V lost 5 bases and J 5 bases, leaving 13 bases between the germline ends. Germline values: CDR1 SGHVS, CDR2 FQNEAQ. This CDR3 spans 13 amino acids. For the CDR3, the DNA is TGTGCCAGCAGCCCCCGATGGGGGGACGAGCAGTACTTC. It specifies CASSPRWGDEQYF.

The rearrangement links TRBV5-5 to TRBJ2-5; 7 bases are a match to TRBD2. CDR3 length: 17 amino acids. V shed 1 base, J shed 4 bases, and the junction held 13 bases outside the gene matches. Germline lookup yields CDR1 SGHKS and CDR2 YYEKEE (reference sequence). This CDR3 reads CASSLRPGLGYGETQYF. The CDR3 DNA is TGTGCCAGCAGCTTGCGTCCAGGACTAGGGTATGGAGAGACCCAGTACTTC.

The chain employs TRBV7-8 and TRBJ1-6, with a weak D call TRBD1 (5 bases). V gave up 8 bases and J gave up 14 bases, with 25 bases separating them. CDR1 SGHVS and CDR2 FQNEAQ come from the germline V gene. The CDR3 runs to 15 residues. This chain's CDR3 is CASFSARSGLVALHF. The CDR3 DNA reads TGTGCCAGCTTTTCAGCCCGATCAGGGTTGGTGGCCCTCCACTTT.

The chain uses TRBV7-8 and TRBJ1-6, with D possibly matching TRBD1 (6 bases). This CDR3 has 15 residues. CDR1 and CDR2 from the germline V gene are SGHVS and FQNEAQ. Trimming removed 1 base at V and 10 bases at J, with 14 bases between. The CDR3 loop is CASSLGGTLGSPLHF. CDR3 bases: TGTGCCAGCAGCTTAGGGGGGACATTGGGGTCACCCCTCCACTTT.

The J gene is TRBJ1-2, the V gene TRBV10-3, with TRBD1 as a possible D gene (5 bases). CDR3 length: 14 amino acids. Trimming shortened V by 4 bases and J by 4 bases, and 13 bases separated the two germline ends. Germline lookup yields CDR1 ENHRY and CDR2 SYGVKD. The CDR3 protein is CAISAGGGVYGYTF. The CDR3 coding sequence is TGTGCCATCAGTGCGGGGGGGGGAGTCTATGGCTACACCTTC.

This clone was seen a handful of times. The chain couples TRBV19 to TRBJ1-3; perhaps TRBD1 as D (5 bases). The length of the CDR3 is 17 residues. The V gene lost 5 bases and the J gene lost 1 base, with 18 bases spanning the gap. Germline V gene data show CDR1 as LNHDA and CDR2 as SQIVND (reference sequence). CDR3 DNA sequence: TGTGCCAGTAGTCCCGGGGCCCTGGCGGGATCTGGAAACACCATATATTTT. Its protein product is CASSPGALAGSGNTIYF.

This clone was recorded once. The chain carries TRBV5-1 and TRBJ2-5; 16 nucleotides align to TRBD2. Germline assignment: CDR1 SGHRS and CDR2 YFSETQ. The CDR3 sequence is 19 residues long. With 4 bases clipped from V and 0 bases from J, the junction kept 9 bases outside the gene matches. CDR3 loop: CASSTVPGLAGGYQETQYF. Here the CDR3 DNA reads TGCGCCAGCAGCACCGTCCCGGGACTAGCGGGGGGGTACCAAGAGACCCAGTACTTC. Using reference TRBV5-1 and TRBJ2-5 for the parts outside the CDR3, the full variable domain is KAGVTQTPRYLIKTRGQQVTLSCSPISGHRSVSWYQQTPGQGLQFLFEYFSETQRNKGNFPGRFSGRQFSNSRSEMNVSTLELGDSALYLCASSTVPGLAGGYQETQYFGPGTRLLVL.

Details on this clone: Germline is not matched at one junction end, which may reflect a read error. The rearrangement joins TRBV7-3 to TRBJ2-3, with 9 bases matching TRBD2. The CDR3 runs 19 residues. The germline V gene has CDR1 SGHTA and CDR2 FQGTGA. The DNA of the CDR3 is TGTGCCAGCAGCGTAACTGGAGCGGGAGGAACTTCTAGCACAGATACGCAGTATTTT. Encoded protein: CASSVTGAGGTSSTDTQYF.

The chain has TRBV6-5 and TRBJ1-3; a weak D match, TRBD1 (6 bases). Germline loops: CDR1 MNHEY, CDR2 SVGAGI. V was trimmed by 5 bases and J by 1 base, leaving 12 bases between them. The CDR3 consists of 15 residues. The CDR3 reads CASSLNRVSGNTIYF. As DNA, the CDR3 is TGTGCCAGCAGTCTGAACAGGGTTTCTGGAAACACCATATATTTT.

The V and J genes are TRBV2 and TRBJ2-7; 9 nucleotides agree with TRBD1. CDR1 SNHLY and CDR2 FYNNEI come from the germline V gene. This CDR3 has 13 residues. The V and J ends lost 6 bases and 9 bases, in that order; junction bases with no gene match: 9. The DNA of the CDR3 is TGTGCCAGCAGGTCCGGGACAGGGTATGTGCAGTACTTC. Protein: CASRSGTGYVQYF. The full variable domain, rest sourced from reference TRBV2 and TRBJ2-7, is EPEVTQTPSHQVTQMGQEVILRCVPISNHLYFYWYRQILGQKVEFLVSFYNNEISEKSEIFDDQFSVERPDGSNFTLKIRSTKLEDSAMYFCASRSGTGYVQYFGPGTRLTVT.